This T cell receptor beta chain was profiled in a study of response to subunit inactivated influenza vaccine (dated by TCRdb to about 2018). Concerning the study at large: Deep quantitative T cell receptor repertoire profiling was used in the study to track responses to a trivalent subunit inactivated influenza vaccine. Beyond this particular receptor, the publication reports: The authors proposed that each seasonal influenza vaccination may bring in only a limited number of new T cells.

The CDR3 contains 16 residues, cysteine and phenylalanine counted. The retained sequence is limited to the CDR3, 48 bases, with the frame set at the first base. Compared with germline, V lacks 4 bases and J lacks 4 bases; bases without a gene match: 11. The method was RT-PCR. The sequencing machine was an Illumina HiSeq 2500. TCRdb itself trimmed the public reads at Q25 with fastp, ran MiXCR and retained productive beta chains. Under each unique CDR3 protein, matching rows form one entry showing the most common genes and DNA. This sample has almost 600,000 distinct CDR3 sequences in its table, and 11% to 15% of those were observed once. The top ten hold 11% of the sample. About this clonotype: Its antigen remains undetermined. Base-call qualities are not available, and no considerably larger clone is one nucleotide away.

The sample consisted of PBMCs from blood, taken about 11 days after vaccination. The rearrangement joined TRBV12-3 or TRBV12-4 to TRBJ2-7; 9 central bases correspond to TRBD2. The clonotype was recovered from a middle-aged man who received an inactivated influenza vaccine. Donor details come from another sample of the same person, matched by shared clones. The CDR3 region: CASSSFPVAGDYEQYF. The sequenced DNA is TGTGCCAGCAGTTCTTTTCCGGTAGCGGGAGATTACGAGCAGTACTTC.